This entry concerns a single T cell receptor beta chain. In its sample, this clonotype was seen a few times. No cognate antigen has been identified for it. No base-level quality is on record; no much larger clone is a single base apart. These data are taken from a study of CD8 T cells in ankylosing spondylitis (dated by TCRdb to 2016 to 2017). Looking at the study overall: To find TCR variants linked to disease, the study profiled T cell receptor beta repertoires in ankylosing spondylitis patients and healthy donors. Samples of peripheral blood were taken, and for ankylosing spondylitis patients, synovial fluid was collected as well. The whole study cohort included over a hundred healthy donors and 25 ankylosing spondylitis patients.

Sequencing took place on an Illumina HiSeq 2500. Quantitative 5'-RACE with molecular barcodes was used to prepare TCR beta libraries. The authors processed their data as follows. A new computational method based on a probabilistic model of VDJ rearrangement was used to identify disease-linked TCR variants. The public reads were quality trimmed at Q25 with fastp and then assembled into clones with MiXCR by TCRdb, keeping productive beta chains. Each entry merges the rows of one CDR3 protein and shows their most common DNA and genes. These V and J calls derive from TCRdb rather than the authors' analysis. This sample lists about 330,000 distinct CDR3 sequences; 7% to 9% were detected once. The ten largest make up approximately 14% of the sample. Per the germline V gene, SGHTA is the CDR1 and FQGNSA is the CDR2. The V end loses 5 bases and the J end loses 5 bases, and a stretch of 16 bases separates them. The cysteine opens and the phenylalanine closes a CDR3 of 14 amino acids. The entry retains the CDR3 DNA only, 42 bases that are in frame from base 1.

Overall study outcomes, separate from this receptor: The disease-linked clones had a CD8+ phenotype and were found at relatively low frequencies in peripheral blood. Some motif variants had previously been reported in the synovial fluid and blood of reactive arthritis patients, which suggests shared mechanisms of disease initiation. The disease-linked clones were reported as significantly enriched in matched synovial fluid samples from ankylosing spondylitis patients. A TCR beta motif made up of several highly homologous amino acid variants appeared to be characteristic of blood from ankylosing spondylitis patients.

This TCR came from a male donor with ankylosing spondylitis. Recombination joined TRBV7-2 with TRBJ2-7; no D gene can be assigned with confidence. Sequencing used blood, either unsorted or a sorted T cell fraction (not recorded which). This receptor has the CDR3 CASSHQSGPHEQYF. The DNA is TGTGCCAGCAGCCACCAATCAGGTCCCCACGAGCAGTACTTC.